A selection of T cell receptor beta chains follows, all from one sample in a study of blood T cell repertoires in COVID-19. Repertoires were generated with immunoSEQ multiplex PCR, while TCRdb's copy carries only in-frame clones and drops some. This sample has 250,000 or so clones, with 80% to 90% found just once. Sequenced: PBMCs or T cells enriched from blood (not recorded which). The receptors here all came from a woman aged 25 to 39 who had been exposed to COVID-19. Each CDR3 is given with its conserved first and last residue. A D gene is named only where the DNA matches it firmly. Expanded clones are given a class, and other clones once, few, many or no size at all.

d_gene: NA; v_gene: TRBV4-1; j_gene: TRBJ2-1; abundance: NA; CDR3nt: TGCGCCAGCAGCCAAGATAGATTGGACTACTTTCATGAGCAGTTCTTC; CDR3aa: CASSQDRLDYFHEQFF
d_gene: TRBD1; v_gene: TRBV2; j_gene: TRBJ2-3; abundance: NA; CDR3nt: TGTGCCAGCAGGGGGACAGGGACCTACACAGATACGCAGTATTTT; CDR3aa: CASRGTGTYTDTQYF
d_gene: NA; v_gene: TRBV9; j_gene: TRBJ1-2; abundance: NA; CDR3nt: TGTGCCAGCAGCGTAGATGGATTCAGGGACTATGGCTACACCTTC; CDR3aa: CASSVDGFRDYGYTF
d_gene: NA; v_gene: TRBV25-1; j_gene: TRBJ2-7; abundance: NA; CDR3nt: TGTGCCAGCAGTGAATCCGGGATCCACGAGCAGTACTTC; CDR3aa: CASSESGIHEQYF
d_gene: NA; v_gene: TRBV4-2; j_gene: TRBJ2-7; abundance: few; CDR3nt: TGTGCCAGCAGCCAAGAAGCCGATGGGGGCCTCTACGAGCAGTACTTC; CDR3aa: CASSQEADGGLYEQYF
d_gene: NA; v_gene: TRBV2; j_gene: TRBJ2-6; abundance: NA; CDR3nt: TGTGCCATCTTATCTGGGGCCAACGTCCTGACTTTC; CDR3aa: CAILSGANVLTF
d_gene: NA; v_gene: TRBV18; j_gene: TRBJ1-2; abundance: once; CDR3nt: TGTGCCAGCTCATCCTCCGGGGGTAACTATGGCTACACCTTC; CDR3aa: CASSSSGGNYGYTF
d_gene: TRBD1; v_gene: TRBV6-5; j_gene: TRBJ2-7; abundance: once; CDR3nt: TGTGCCAGCTCAAGGGGGCTCCACGAGCAGTACTTC; CDR3aa: CASSRGLHEQYF
d_gene: NA; v_gene: TRBV25-1; j_gene: TRBJ2-7; abundance: NA; CDR3nt: TGTGCCAGCAGTGAACTCCCCTTCTACGAGCAGTACTTC; CDR3aa: CASSELPFYEQYF
d_gene: TRBD2; v_gene: TRBV5-4; j_gene: TRBJ2-7; abundance: NA; CDR3nt: TGTGCCAGCAGCTTGGGCGCCGGGACTAGCTCCTACGAGCAGTACTTC; CDR3aa: CASSLGAGTSSYEQYF
d_gene: NA; v_gene: TRBV19; j_gene: TRBJ1-2; abundance: NA; CDR3nt: TGTGCCAGTAGTATGGAGGGACTACCGAACTATGGCTACACCTTC; CDR3aa: CASSMEGLPNYGYTF
d_gene: NA; v_gene: TRBV3-1/TRBV3-2; j_gene: TRBJ1-2; abundance: NA; CDR3nt: TGTGCCAGCAGCCAAGAATTAATCGGGGGGCGAGGAGGCTACACCTTC; CDR3aa: CASSQELIGGRGGYTF
d_gene: NA; v_gene: TRBV28; j_gene: TRBJ2-7; abundance: NA; CDR3nt: TGTGCCAGCGGACTTAGCGGAATCTACGAGCAGTACTTC; CDR3aa: CASGLSGIYEQYF
d_gene: TRBD2; v_gene: TRBV7-3; j_gene: TRBJ2-1; abundance: NA; CDR3nt: TGTGCCAGCAGTCAGCGTGTGACTAGCGGGACACATGAGCAGTTCTTC; CDR3aa: CASSQRVTSGTHEQFF
d_gene: TRBD2; v_gene: TRBV5-4; j_gene: TRBJ2-7; abundance: NA; CDR3nt: TGTGCCAGCAGCCCCGGGACAGGGACTAGCGGGAACCCCTACGAGCAGTACTTC; CDR3aa: CASSPGTGTSGNPYEQYF
d_gene: NA; v_gene: TRBV27; j_gene: TRBJ1-1; abundance: NA; CDR3nt: TGTGCCAGCAGTTTATATCTCCCTACCCTAATGAACACTGAAGCTTTCTTT; CDR3aa: CASSLYLPTLMNTEAFF
d_gene: TRBD1; v_gene: TRBV5-1; j_gene: TRBJ2-1; abundance: NA; CDR3nt: TGCGCCAGCAGCTTGGGGACAGGGATCGATGAGCAGTTCTTC; CDR3aa: CASSLGTGIDEQFF
d_gene: TRBD2; v_gene: TRBV11-2; j_gene: TRBJ2-1; abundance: NA; CDR3nt: TGTGCCAGCAGCAAGAGACTAGCGGGAGGTTGGGGATACAATGAGCAGTTCTTC; CDR3aa: CASSKRLAGGWGYNEQFF
d_gene: TRBD1; v_gene: TRBV28; j_gene: TRBJ1-2; abundance: NA; CDR3nt: TGTGCCAGCAACAGGGGCCAACTCCCCTATGGCTACACCTTC; CDR3aa: CASNRGQLPYGYTF
d_gene: NA; v_gene: TRBV18; j_gene: TRBJ1-2; abundance: NA; CDR3nt: TGTGCCAGCTCACCACAGCCATTTAAAGAGAATGGCTACACCTTC; CDR3aa: CASSPQPFKENGYTF
d_gene: NA; v_gene: TRBV27; j_gene: TRBJ1-1; abundance: NA; CDR3nt: TGTGCCAGCAGTTTTAGCCAGAACACTGAAGCTTTCTTT; CDR3aa: CASSFSQNTEAFF
d_gene: NA; v_gene: TRBV7-2; j_gene: TRBJ1-4; abundance: NA; CDR3nt: TGTGCCAGCAGCTTCGTCCGGGGTAATGAAAAACTGTTTTTT; CDR3aa: CASSFVRGNEKLFF
d_gene: TRBD1; v_gene: TRBV11-2; j_gene: TRBJ2-5; abundance: NA; CDR3nt: TGTGCCAGCAGCTCAGGGGCCGGACAGGGTCGAGAGACCCAGTACTTC; CDR3aa: CASSSGAGQGRETQYF
d_gene: NA; v_gene: TRBV6-1; j_gene: TRBJ1-1; abundance: NA; CDR3nt: TGTGCCAGCAGTGAAGCATGGCGGGCTTTCTTT; CDR3aa: CASSEAWRAFF
d_gene: NA; v_gene: TRBV19; j_gene: TRBJ1-2; abundance: NA; CDR3nt: TGTGCCAGTAGTATTGGCGGATCCTATGGCTACACCTTC; CDR3aa: CASSIGGSYGYTF
d_gene: TRBD1; v_gene: TRBV5-3; j_gene: TRBJ1-1; abundance: NA; CDR3nt: TGTGCCAGAAGCTGCAAACCGACAGGGTTGGACACTGAAGCTTTCTTT; CDR3aa: CARSCKPTGLDTEAFF
d_gene: NA; v_gene: TRBV10-2; j_gene: TRBJ1-5; abundance: NA; CDR3nt: TGCGCCAGCAGTGTAGACAGTCCGGCTCAGCCCCAGCATTTT; CDR3aa: CASSVDSPAQPQHF
d_gene: TRBD2; v_gene: TRBV5-1; j_gene: TRBJ2-7; abundance: NA; CDR3nt: TGCGCCAGCAGCTTGACTAGCGGAAGACACTACGAGCAGTACTTC; CDR3aa: CASSLTSGRHYEQYF
d_gene: NA; v_gene: TRBV18; j_gene: TRBJ1-2; abundance: NA; CDR3nt: TGTGCCAGCTCACCCTTAGACAAGATAGGCTATGGCTACACCTTC; CDR3aa: CASSPLDKIGYGYTF
d_gene: NA; v_gene: TRBV5-1; j_gene: TRBJ2-2; abundance: few; CDR3nt: TGCGCCAGCAGCCATCAACAGGGCTCGAACACCGGGGAGCTGTTTTTT; CDR3aa: CASSHQQGSNTGELFF
d_gene: NA; v_gene: TRBV11-1; j_gene: TRBJ1-6; abundance: NA; CDR3nt: TGTGCCAGCAGCTTGCGGGGAGGGCCACCCCTCCACTTT; CDR3aa: CASSLRGGPPLHF
d_gene: NA; v_gene: TRBV6-5; j_gene: TRBJ2-1; abundance: NA; CDR3nt: TGTGCCAGCAGTATCAACAATGAGCAGTTCTTC; CDR3aa: CASSINNEQFF
d_gene: TRBD1; v_gene: TRBV4-1; j_gene: TRBJ2-3; abundance: NA; CDR3nt: TGCGCCAGCAGCCAAGAAAAAGGGACAGGGTTGGATACGCAGTATTTT; CDR3aa: CASSQEKGTGLDTQYF
d_gene: NA; v_gene: TRBV6-5; j_gene: TRBJ1-5; abundance: NA; CDR3nt: TGTGCCAGCAGCCGAGGCCCGGCTAGTAATCAGCCCCAGCATTTT; CDR3aa: CASSRGPASNQPQHF
d_gene: TRBD1; v_gene: TRBV10-1; j_gene: TRBJ1-1; abundance: NA; CDR3nt: TGCGCCAGCAGTGAGGGGACAGGGGCTGAAGCTTTCTTT; CDR3aa: CASSEGTGAEAFF
d_gene: NA; v_gene: TRBV25-1; j_gene: TRBJ2-3; abundance: NA; CDR3nt: TGTGCCAGCAGTGACAGGGGAGTCACAGATACGCAGTATTTT; CDR3aa: CASSDRGVTDTQYF
d_gene: NA; v_gene: TRBV27; j_gene: TRBJ1-5; abundance: NA; CDR3nt: TGTGCCAGCAGTTTCCTCAGAGGGGGAAACTCAATGCCCCAGCATTTT; CDR3aa: CASSFLRGGNSMPQHF
d_gene: TRBD2; v_gene: TRBV28; j_gene: TRBJ2-3; abundance: NA; CDR3nt: TGTGCCAGCAGCCTAGCGGGGCCAGATACGCAGTATTTT; CDR3aa: CASSLAGPDTQYF